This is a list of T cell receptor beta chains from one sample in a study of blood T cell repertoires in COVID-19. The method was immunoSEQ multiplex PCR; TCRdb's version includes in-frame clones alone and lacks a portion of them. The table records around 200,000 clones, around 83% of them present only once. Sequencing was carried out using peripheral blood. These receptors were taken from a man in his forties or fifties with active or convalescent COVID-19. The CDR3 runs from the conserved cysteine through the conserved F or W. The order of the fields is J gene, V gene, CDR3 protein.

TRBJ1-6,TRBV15,CATSRDRRGTGNSPLHF
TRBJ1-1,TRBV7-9,CASSPRDRSTEAFF
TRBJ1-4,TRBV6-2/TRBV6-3,CASSRPTGLNEKLFF
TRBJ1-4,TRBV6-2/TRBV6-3,CASSPGNEEKLFF
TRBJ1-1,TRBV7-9,CASSSPVTANTEAFF
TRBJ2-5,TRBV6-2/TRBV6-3,CASSWWQGLETQYF
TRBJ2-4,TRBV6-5,CASSFDRFAKNIQYF
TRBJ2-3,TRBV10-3,CAISGTSSTDTQYF
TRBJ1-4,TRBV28,CASSSPQGNNEKLFF
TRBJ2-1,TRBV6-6,CASQQSRSYNEQFF
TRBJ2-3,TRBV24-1,CATSDLASGRTDTQYF
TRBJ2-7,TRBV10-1,CASGQVPYEQYF
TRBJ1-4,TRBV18,CASSRIPGEKLFF
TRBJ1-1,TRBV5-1,CASSLEMGQGVEAFF
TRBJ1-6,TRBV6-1,CASSVREPSSYNSPLHF
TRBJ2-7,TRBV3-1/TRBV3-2,CASSRGLAGDPPYEQYF
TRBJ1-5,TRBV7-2,CASSFAGDSNQPQHF
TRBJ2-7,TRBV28,CASSLGLAEYF
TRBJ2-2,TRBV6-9,CASSYPGRGTNGELFF
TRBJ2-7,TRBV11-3,CASSLVNGYEQYF
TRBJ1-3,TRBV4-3,CASSQVRHSGNTIYF
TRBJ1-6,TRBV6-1,CASRPRDSYNSPLHF
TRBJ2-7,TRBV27,CASRAVAGDMNEQYF
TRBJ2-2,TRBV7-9,CASSFAGPDTGELFF
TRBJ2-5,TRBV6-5,CASNGRFQETQYF